This note documents a single T cell receptor (beta chain) sequence. The data were obtained in a study of T cell responses to AZD1222 COVID-19 vaccine. The protocol was immunoSEQ multiplex PCR, while the TCRdb copy is restricted to in-frame clones and leaves out a portion. The profile covers fewer than 120,000 clones, with about 87% appearing a single time and around 1.7% taken by the ten largest. Sequenced material: peripheral blood, taken on day 0 of AZD1222 vaccination. The receptor was isolated from an adult in good health.

CDR3 region: CASSQLPGVDTEAFF. CDR3 DNA: TGCGCCAGCAGCCAACTACCAGGGGTGGACACTGAAGCTTTCTTT. This chain links TRBV4-1 with TRBJ1-1; D possibly corresponds to TRBD1 (6 bases). CDR3 length: 15 amino acids. The V end lost 2 bases, the J end lost 3 bases, and 13 bases lay between the germline ends. CDR1 is MGHRA and CDR2 is YSYEKL in the germline V gene.